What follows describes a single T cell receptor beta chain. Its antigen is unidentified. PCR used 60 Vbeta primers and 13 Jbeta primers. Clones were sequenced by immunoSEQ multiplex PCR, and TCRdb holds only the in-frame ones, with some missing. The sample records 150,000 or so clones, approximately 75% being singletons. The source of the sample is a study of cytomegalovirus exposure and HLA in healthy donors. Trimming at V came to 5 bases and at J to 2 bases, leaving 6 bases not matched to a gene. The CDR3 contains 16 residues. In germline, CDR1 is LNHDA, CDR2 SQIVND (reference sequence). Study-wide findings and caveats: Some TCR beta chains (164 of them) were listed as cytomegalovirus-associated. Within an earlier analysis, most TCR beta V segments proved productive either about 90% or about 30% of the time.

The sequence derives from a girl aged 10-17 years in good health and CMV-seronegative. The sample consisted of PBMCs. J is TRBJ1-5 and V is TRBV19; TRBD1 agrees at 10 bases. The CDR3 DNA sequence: TGTGCCAGTAGTTTCGGGACAGGGGACCGCAATCAGCCCCAGCATTTT. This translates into CASSFGTGDRNQPQHF.